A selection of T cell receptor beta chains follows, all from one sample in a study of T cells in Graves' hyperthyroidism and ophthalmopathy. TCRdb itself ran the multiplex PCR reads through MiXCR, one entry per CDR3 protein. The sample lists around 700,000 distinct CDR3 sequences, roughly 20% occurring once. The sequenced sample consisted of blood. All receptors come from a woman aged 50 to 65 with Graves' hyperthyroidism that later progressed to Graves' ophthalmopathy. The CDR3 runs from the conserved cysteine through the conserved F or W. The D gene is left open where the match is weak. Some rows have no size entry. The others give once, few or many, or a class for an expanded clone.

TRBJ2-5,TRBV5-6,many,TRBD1,TGTGCCAGCAGCCTCGGGACAGGGGAAGAGACCCAGTACTTC,CASSLGTGEETQYF
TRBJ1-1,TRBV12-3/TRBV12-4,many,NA,TGTGCCAGCAGTTTCTCGGGGGTCTACACTGAAGCTTTCTTT,CASSFSGVYTEAFF
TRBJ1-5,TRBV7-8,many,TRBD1,TGTGCCAGCAGCTACGGACAGGGGGCCGATCAGCCCCAGCATTTT,CASSYGQGADQPQHF
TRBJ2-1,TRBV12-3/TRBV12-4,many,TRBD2,TGTGCCAGCACCCTGGGTCTAGCGGCGATTATCTACAATGAGCAGTTCTTC,CASTLGLAAIIYNEQFF
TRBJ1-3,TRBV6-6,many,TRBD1,TGTGCCAGCAGTTACTCCCGGACAGGGGCAATTGGAAACACCATATATTTT,CASSYSRTGAIGNTIYF
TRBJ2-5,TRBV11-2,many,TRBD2,TGTGCCAGCAGCTTAGATCGCGGGGGAGAAGAGACCCAGTACTTC,CASSLDRGGEETQYF
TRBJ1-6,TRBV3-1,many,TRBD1,TGTGCCAGCAGCCCTCGACAGGGTAGCGATTCACCCCTCCACTTT,CASSPRQGSDSPLHF
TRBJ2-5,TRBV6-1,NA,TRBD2,TGTGCCAGCAGCCCCCCACTAGCGGGGGACCAAGAGACCCAGTACTTC,CASSPPLAGDQETQYF
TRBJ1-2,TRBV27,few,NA,TGTGCCAGCAGTTTATCGGGCCACCGGGGCTACACCTTC,CASSLSGHRGYTF
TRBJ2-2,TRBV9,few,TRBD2,TGTGCCAGCAGCGGCTTAGCGGGGGTTAAGACCGGGGAGCTGTTTTTT,CASSGLAGVKTGELFF
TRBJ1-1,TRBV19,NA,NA,TGTGCCAGTAAAGTGGCAGGGAGGGACACTGAAGCTTTCTTT,CASKVAGRDTEAFF
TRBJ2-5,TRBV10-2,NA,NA,TGCGCCAGCAGTCACAGGATGTACCAAGAGACCCAGTACTTC,CASSHRMYQETQYF
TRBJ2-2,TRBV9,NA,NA,TGTGCCAGCAGCGTAGAGGGGGTTTGGGACACCGGGGAGCTGTTTTTT,CASSVEGVWDTGELFF
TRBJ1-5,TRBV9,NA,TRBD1,TGTGCCAGCAGTGACAGGGGGCTTCTGGGTCAGCCCCAGCATTTT,CASSDRGLLGQPQHF
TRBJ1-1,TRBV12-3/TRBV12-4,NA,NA,TGTGCCAGCAGTTTAATAGGGGGTATCCTGGAAGCTTTCTTT,CASSLIGGILEAFF
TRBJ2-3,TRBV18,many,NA,TGTGCCAGCTCACCACCGGAAGGGGGTGGGCCAGATACGCAGTATTTT,CASSPPEGGGPDTQYF
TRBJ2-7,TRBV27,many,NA,TGTGCCAGCAGTTTAGGTCAGGTGTACGAGCAGTACTTC,CASSLGQVYEQYF
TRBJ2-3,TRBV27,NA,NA,TGTGCCAGCAGTCTTACTGCCCCGTTTATAGGAGACACTCCCATCTCTAGCACAGATACGCAGTATTTT,CASSLTAPFIGDTPISSTDTQYF
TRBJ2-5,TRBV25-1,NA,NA,TGTGCCAGCAGTATTGCCACGGTCTTGCGAGAGACCCAGTACTTC,CASSIATVLRETQYF
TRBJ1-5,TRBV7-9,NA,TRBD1,TGTGCCAGCAGCCCGACAGGGGCCCAAAATCAGCCCCAGCATTTT,CASSPTGAQNQPQHF
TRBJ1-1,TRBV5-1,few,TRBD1,TGCGCCAGCAGCTTTTCGACAGGGAGAATCACTGAAGCTTTCTTT,CASSFSTGRITEAFF
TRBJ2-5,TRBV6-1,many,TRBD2,TGTGCCAGCAGTGAATCGGGCGGGGGGTCCCAAGAGACCCAGTACTTC,CASSESGGGSQETQYF
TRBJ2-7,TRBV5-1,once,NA,TGCGCCAGCAGCTCTGATCGGCTGGGGCAGTACTTC,CASSSDRLGQYF